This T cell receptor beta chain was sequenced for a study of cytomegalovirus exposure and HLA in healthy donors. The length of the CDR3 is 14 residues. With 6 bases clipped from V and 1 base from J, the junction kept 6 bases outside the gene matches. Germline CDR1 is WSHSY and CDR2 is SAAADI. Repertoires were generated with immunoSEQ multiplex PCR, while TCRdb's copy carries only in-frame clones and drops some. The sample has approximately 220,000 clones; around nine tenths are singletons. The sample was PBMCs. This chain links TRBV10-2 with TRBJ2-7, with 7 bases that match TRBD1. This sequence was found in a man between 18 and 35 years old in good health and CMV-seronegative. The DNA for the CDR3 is TGCGCCAGCAGCGGAGACAGGGCATCCTACGAGCAGTACTTC. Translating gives CASSGDRASYEQYF.